This record concerns one TCR beta chain sequence. This specimen comes from a study of blood T cell repertoires in COVID-19. Overall study: The cDNA or gDNA used as material had been derived from T cells, B-cell-depleted T cells, or PBMCs.

The data were produced by immunoSEQ multiplex PCR, yet TCRdb's version contains in-frame clones alone and is incomplete. The sample yields 150,000 or so clones, 82% seen once. Trimming removed 3 bases from V and 4 bases from J, with 15 bases in between. The germline V gene has CDR1 LNHNV and CDR2 YYDKDF (reference sequence). The CDR3 spans 15 residues. The origin of this receptor is a woman between 70 and 85 years old with acute or convalescent COVID-19. The sequenced sample was peripheral blood. This chain connects TRBV15 to TRBJ1-1; D possibly corresponds to TRBD1 (6 bases). The CDR3 DNA sequence: TGTGCCACCAGCAGGGCACTGCAGGGGAGCACTGAAGCTTTCTTT. Translated: CATSRALQGSTEAFF. The variable domain in full, with the rest retrieved from reference TRBV15 and TRBJ1-1, is DAMVIQNPRYQVTQFGKPVTLSCSQTLNHNVMYWYQQKSSQAPKLLFHYYDKDFNNEADTPDNFQSRRPNTSFCFLDIRSPGLGDTAMYLCATSRALQGSTEAFFGQGTRLTVV.